The clone carrying this TCR beta chain was counted a single time. Its antigen is as yet unknown. CDR3 size: 15 residues. The ends were cut back, 3 bases at V and 4 bases at J, with 13 bases in the middle. The germline V gene encodes CDR1 MGHDK and CDR2 SYGVNS. This record belongs to a study of OX40 agonist ivuxolimab in advanced cancers. Study overall: While on treatment, patients had intravenous ivuxolimab at 0.01 to 10 mg/kg every 2 weeks.

Sampling times: baseline, cycle 4 day 1, cycle 7 day 1. Study-wide results and caveats: There was clonal expansion of CD4+ and CD8+ blood T cells by week 6 at 0.1 to 3.0 mg/kg.

Sequencing was performed with immunoSEQ multiplex PCR; in TCRdb, only in-frame clones are kept and a portion is missing. This repertoire shows about 44,000 clones, roughly 86% found once; its top ten account for approximately 0.4%. This rearrangement joins TRBV25-1 to TRBJ2-1, with D uncertain. The clonotype was recovered from an adult with an advanced solid tumor such as melanoma, head and neck, liver or kidney cancer. Sequences were derived from CD4+ or CD8+ T cells sorted from blood, sampled in a trial of the OX40 agonist ivuxolimab. The CDR3 spells CASSETATSYNEQFF. The CDR3 DNA reads TGTGCCAGCAGTGAGACGGCAACCTCTTACAATGAGCAGTTCTTC. Based on the CDR3 plus reference TRBV25-1 and TRBJ2-1, the full variable domain is EADIYQTPRYLVIGTGKKITLECSQTMGHDKMYWYQQDPGMELHLIHYSYGVNSTEKGDLSSESTVSRIRTEHFPLTLESARPSHTSQYLCASSETATSYNEQFFGPGTRLTVL.